Described below is a single T cell receptor beta chain sequence and its context. Its antigen is undetermined. Repertoires were generated with immunoSEQ multiplex PCR, while TCRdb's copy carries only in-frame clones and drops some. The sample consists of about 36,000 clones, about 80% of them appearing once. This entry comes from a study of monozygotic twins with cystic fibrosis. Study results and limitations: J usage was most co-twin-similar in 8 of 16 pairs, V in 13.

This CDR3 is built from 12 residues. Trimming cost V 3 bases and J 3 bases, with 6 bases left between them. Germline V gene data show CDR1 as MGHDK and CDR2 as SYGVNS. The receptor's source is a girl aged 2 to 10 with cystic fibrosis. Sequences were obtained from blood. This rearrangement joins TRBV25-1 to TRBJ2-7; D is unresolved. The CDR3 DNA reads as TGTGCCAGCAGTGATCTCAGCTACGAGCAGTACTTC. Translation gives CASSDLSYEQYF.